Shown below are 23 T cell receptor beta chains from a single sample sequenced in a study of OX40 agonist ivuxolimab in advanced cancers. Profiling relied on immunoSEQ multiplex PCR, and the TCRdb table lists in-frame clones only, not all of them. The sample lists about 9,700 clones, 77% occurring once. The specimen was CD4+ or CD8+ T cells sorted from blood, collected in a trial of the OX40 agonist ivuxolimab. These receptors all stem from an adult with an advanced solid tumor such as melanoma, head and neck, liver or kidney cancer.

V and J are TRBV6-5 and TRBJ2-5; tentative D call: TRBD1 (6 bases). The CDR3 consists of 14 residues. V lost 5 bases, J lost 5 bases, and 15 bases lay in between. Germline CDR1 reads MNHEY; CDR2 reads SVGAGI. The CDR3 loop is CASSEGGGAETQYF. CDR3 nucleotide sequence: TGTGCCAGCAGTGAAGGTGGGGGCGCGGAGACCCAGTACTTC.

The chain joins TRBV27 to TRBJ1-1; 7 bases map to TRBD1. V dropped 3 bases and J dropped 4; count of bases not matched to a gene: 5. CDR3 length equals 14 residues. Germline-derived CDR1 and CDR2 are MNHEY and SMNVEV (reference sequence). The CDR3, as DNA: TGTGCCAGCAGTTTCCGCCAGGGGGGCACTGAAGCTTTCTTT. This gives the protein CASSFRQGGTEAFF.

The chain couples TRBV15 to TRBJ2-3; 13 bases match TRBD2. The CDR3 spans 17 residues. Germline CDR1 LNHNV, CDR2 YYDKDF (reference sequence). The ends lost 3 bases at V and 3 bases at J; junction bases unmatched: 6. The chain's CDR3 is CATSRKGLAGITDTQYF. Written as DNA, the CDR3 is TGTGCCACCAGCAGGAAGGGACTAGCGGGAATAACAGATACGCAGTATTTT.

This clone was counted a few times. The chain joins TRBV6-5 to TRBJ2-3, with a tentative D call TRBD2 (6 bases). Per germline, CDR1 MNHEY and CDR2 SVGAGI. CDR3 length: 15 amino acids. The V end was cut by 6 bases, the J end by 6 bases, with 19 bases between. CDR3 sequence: CASRQPGTLLDTQYF. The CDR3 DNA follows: TGTGCCAGCAGGCAGCCCGGGACTCTGTTGGATACGCAGTATTTT.

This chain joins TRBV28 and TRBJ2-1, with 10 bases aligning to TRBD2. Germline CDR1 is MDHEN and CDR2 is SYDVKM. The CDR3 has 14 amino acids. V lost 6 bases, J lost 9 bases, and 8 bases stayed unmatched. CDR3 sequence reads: CASSRTSGVGEQFF. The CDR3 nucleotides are TGTGCCAGCAGCCGGACTAGCGGAGTAGGTGAGCAGTTCTTC.

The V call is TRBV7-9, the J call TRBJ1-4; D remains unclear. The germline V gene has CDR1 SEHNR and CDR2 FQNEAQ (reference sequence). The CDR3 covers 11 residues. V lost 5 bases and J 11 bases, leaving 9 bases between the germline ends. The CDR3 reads CASSLGLKLFF. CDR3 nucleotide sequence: TGTGCCAGCAGCCTCGGACTGAAACTGTTTTTT.

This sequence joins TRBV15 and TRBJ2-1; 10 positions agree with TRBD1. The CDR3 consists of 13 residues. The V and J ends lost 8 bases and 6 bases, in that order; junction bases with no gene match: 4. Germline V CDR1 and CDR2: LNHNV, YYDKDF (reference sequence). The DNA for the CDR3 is TGTGCCACCCGTAGGACAGGGGGCAATGAGCAGTTCTTC. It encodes CATRRTGGNEQFF.

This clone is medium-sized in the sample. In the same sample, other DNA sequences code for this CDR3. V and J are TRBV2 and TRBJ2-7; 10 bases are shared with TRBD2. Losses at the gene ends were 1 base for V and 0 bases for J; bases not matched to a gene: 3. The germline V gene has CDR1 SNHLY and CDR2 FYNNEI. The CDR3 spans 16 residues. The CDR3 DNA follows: TGTGCCAGCAGTGAAGGGACTAGCGGTTTCTCCTACGAGCAGTACTTC. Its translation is CASSEGTSGFSYEQYF.

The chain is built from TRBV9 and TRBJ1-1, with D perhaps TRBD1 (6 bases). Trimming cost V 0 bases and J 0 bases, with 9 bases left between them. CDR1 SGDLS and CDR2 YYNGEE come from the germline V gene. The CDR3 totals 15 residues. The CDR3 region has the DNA TGTGCCAGCAGCGTAGAAAGGGGGATGAACACTGAAGCTTTCTTT. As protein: CASSVERGMNTEAFF.

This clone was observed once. CDR3 DNA sequence: TGTGCCAGCAGCCTCCGACAGGGGAGTGAAAAACTGTTTTTT. Translated: CASSLRQGSEKLFF. This rearrangement joins TRBV5-6 to TRBJ1-4, with 8 bases identical to TRBD1. There are 14 residues in the CDR3. J was trimmed by 7 bases and V by 4 bases; bases with no gene match: 6. Germline CDR1 reads SGHDT; CDR2 reads YYEEEE.

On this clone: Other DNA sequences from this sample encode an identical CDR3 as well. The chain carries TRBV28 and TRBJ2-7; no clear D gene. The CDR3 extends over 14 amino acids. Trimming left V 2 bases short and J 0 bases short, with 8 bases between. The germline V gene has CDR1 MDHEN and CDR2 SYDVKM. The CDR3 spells CASSLSRYSYEQYF. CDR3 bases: TGTGCCAGCAGTTTAAGTCGCTACTCCTACGAGCAGTACTTC.

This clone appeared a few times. The CDR3 nucleotides are TGTGCCAGCAGCAAAGGGCGGCAGGGGTCAGCAGATACGCAGTATTTT. Its translation: CASSKGRQGSADTQYF. V gene TRBV21-1 combines with J gene TRBJ2-3; TRBD1, as called in the table, went unchecked against the DNA. TRBV21-1 is a pseudogene locus. CDR3 length: 16 amino acids.

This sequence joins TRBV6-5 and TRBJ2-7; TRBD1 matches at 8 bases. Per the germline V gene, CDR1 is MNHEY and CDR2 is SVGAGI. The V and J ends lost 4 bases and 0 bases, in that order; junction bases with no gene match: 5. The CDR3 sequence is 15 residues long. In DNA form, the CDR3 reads TGTGCCAGCAGTTCGACAGGGGCCAGCTCCTACGAGCAGTACTTC. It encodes CASSSTGASSYEQYF.

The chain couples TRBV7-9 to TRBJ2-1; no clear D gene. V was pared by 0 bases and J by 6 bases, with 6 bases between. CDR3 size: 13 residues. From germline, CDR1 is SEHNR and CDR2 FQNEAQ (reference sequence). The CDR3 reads CASSLAPANEQFF. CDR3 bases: TGTGCCAGCAGCTTAGCCCCTGCCAATGAGCAGTTCTTC. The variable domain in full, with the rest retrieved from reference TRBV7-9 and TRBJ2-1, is DTGVSQNPRHKITKRGQNVTFRCDPISEHNRLYWYRQTLGQGPEFLTYFQNEAQLEKSRLLSDRFSAERPKGSFSTLEIQRTEQGDSAMYLCASSLAPANEQFFGPGTRLTVL.

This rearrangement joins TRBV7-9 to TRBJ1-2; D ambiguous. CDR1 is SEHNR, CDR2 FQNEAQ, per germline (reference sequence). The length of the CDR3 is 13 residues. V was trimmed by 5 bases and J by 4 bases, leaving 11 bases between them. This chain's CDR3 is CASSPGSFYGYTF. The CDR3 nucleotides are TGTGCCAGCAGCCCCGGGAGTTTCTATGGCTACACCTTC.

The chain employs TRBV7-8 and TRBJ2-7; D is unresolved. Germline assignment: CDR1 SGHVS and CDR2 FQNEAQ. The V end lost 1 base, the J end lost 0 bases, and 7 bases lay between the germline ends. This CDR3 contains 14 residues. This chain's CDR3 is CASSLGASSYEQYF. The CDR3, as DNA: TGTGCCAGCAGCTTAGGGGCCAGCTCCTACGAGCAGTACTTC. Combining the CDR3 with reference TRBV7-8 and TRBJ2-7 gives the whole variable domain GAGVSQSPRYKVAKRGQDVALRCDPISGHVSLFWYQQALGQGPEFLTYFQNEAQLDKSGLPSDRFFAERPEGSVSTLKIQRTQQEDSAVYLCASSLGASSYEQYFGPGTRLTVT.

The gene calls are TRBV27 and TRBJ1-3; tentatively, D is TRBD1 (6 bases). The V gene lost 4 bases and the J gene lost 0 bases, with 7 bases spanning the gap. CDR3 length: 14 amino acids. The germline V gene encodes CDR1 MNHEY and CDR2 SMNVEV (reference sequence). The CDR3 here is CASSSGASGNTIYF. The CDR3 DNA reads TGTGCCAGCAGTTCGGGGGCCTCTGGAAACACCATATATTTT.

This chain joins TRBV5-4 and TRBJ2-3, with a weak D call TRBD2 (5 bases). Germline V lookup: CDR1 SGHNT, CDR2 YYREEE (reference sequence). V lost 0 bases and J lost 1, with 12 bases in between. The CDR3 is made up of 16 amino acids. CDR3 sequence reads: CASSLARTGGTDTQYF. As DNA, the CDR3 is TGTGCCAGCAGCTTGGCTAGAACCGGGGGCACAGATACGCAGTATTTT.

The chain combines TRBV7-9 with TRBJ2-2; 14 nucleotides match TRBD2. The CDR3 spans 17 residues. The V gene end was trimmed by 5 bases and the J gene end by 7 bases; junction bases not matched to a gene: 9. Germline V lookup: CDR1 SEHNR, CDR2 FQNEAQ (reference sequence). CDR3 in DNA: TGTGCCAGCAGCCCATCCGGGACTAGCGGGAGTTTCGGGGAGCTGTTTTTT. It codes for CASSPSGTSGSFGELFF.

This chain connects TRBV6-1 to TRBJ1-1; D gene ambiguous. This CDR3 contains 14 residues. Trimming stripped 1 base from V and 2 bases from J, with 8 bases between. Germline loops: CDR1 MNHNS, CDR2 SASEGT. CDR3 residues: CASSEGEQNTEAFF. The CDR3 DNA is TGTGCCAGCAGTGAAGGGGAGCAAAACACTGAAGCTTTCTTT.

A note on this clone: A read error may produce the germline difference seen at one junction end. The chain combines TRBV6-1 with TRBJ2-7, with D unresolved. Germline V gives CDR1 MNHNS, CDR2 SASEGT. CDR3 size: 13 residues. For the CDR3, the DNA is TGTGCCAGCGGTGACTCAGAGGCCTACGAGCAGTACTTC. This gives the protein CASGDSEAYEQYF.

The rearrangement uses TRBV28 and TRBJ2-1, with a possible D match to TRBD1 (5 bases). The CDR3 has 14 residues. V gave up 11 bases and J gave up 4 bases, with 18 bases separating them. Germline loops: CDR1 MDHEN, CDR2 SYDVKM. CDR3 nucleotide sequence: TGTGCCGCCACTTATGGGGCATCGTACAATGAGCAGTTCTTC. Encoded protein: CAATYGASYNEQFF.

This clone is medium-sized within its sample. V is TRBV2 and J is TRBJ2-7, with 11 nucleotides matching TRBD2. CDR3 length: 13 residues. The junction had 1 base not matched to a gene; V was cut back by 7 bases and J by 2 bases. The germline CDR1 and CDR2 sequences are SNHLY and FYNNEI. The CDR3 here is CASNSGRAYEQYF. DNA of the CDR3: TGTGCCAGCAATAGCGGGAGGGCCTACGAGCAGTACTTC.